This T cell receptor (beta chain) is from a study of OX40 agonist ivuxolimab in advanced cancers. As for the study in general: Averaging roughly 60 years in age, with a range of roughly 23 to 85, the cohort was around 83% male.

The germline gives CDR1 MNHEY, CDR2 SMNVEV (reference sequence). The junction had 7 bases not matched to a gene; V was cut back by 2 bases and J by 4 bases. The CDR3 extends over 15 amino acids. Libraries were prepared by immunoSEQ multiplex PCR; TCRdb keeps only in-frame clonotypes and omits some of them. Of around 43,000 clones listed, about 86% are singletons. Autoimmune disease history or systemic immunosuppression was exclusionary. The receptor was isolated from an adult with an advanced solid tumor such as melanoma, head and neck, liver or kidney cancer. The sequencing here drew on CD4+ or CD8+ T cells sorted from blood, taken in a trial of the OX40 agonist ivuxolimab. V gene TRBV27 combines with J gene TRBJ2-7; the match to TRBD2 covers 8 bases. The CDR3 loop is CASSLVARGGYEQYF. The CDR3 DNA reads as TGTGCCAGCAGTTTAGTTGCCCGGGGGGGGTACGAGCAGTACTTC.